The 8 T cell receptor beta chains reported below all come from one sample, sequenced in a study of cytomegalovirus exposure and HLA in healthy donors. PCR used 60 Vbeta primers and 13 Jbeta primers. Clones were sequenced by immunoSEQ multiplex PCR, and TCRdb holds only the in-frame ones, with some missing. The data contain some 140,000 clones, under 80% of them singletons. Sequencing was carried out using PBMCs. The receptors shown here come from a man younger than 35 in good health and CMV-seropositive.

In DNA form, the CDR3 reads TGTGCCAGCAGCTTAAAAACACTCCGGGACAGGGGATACGAGCAGTACTTC. Protein: CASSLKTLRDRGYEQYF. V is TRBV7-9 and J is TRBJ2-7; 10 bases agree with TRBD1. V gave up 2 bases and J gave up 4 bases; unmatched junction bases: 11. The V gene's germline CDR1 is SEHNR and CDR2 FQNEAQ (reference sequence). This CDR3 spans 17 amino acids.

This clone has just a few counts. The chain uses TRBV15 and TRBJ2-1; tentatively, D is TRBD2 (6 bases). Trimming cost V 1 base and J 9 bases, with 10 bases left between them. CDR1 and CDR2 from the germline V gene are LNHNV and YYDKDF (reference sequence). CDR3 length: 13 amino acids. The CDR3 DNA reads as TGTGCCACCAGCAGAGTGGCGGGATCTGAGCAGTTCTTC. It yields the protein CATSRVAGSEQFF. The variable domain in full, completed from reference TRBV15 and TRBJ2-1, reads DAMVIQNPRYQVTQFGKPVTLSCSQTLNHNVMYWYQQKSSQAPKLLFHYYDKDFNNEADTPDNFQSRRPNTSFCFLDIRSPGLGDTAMYLCATSRVAGSEQFFGPGTRLTVL.

V and J are TRBV4-3 and TRBJ1-4; TRBD1 might be the D (5 bases). Germline CDR1 reads LGHNA; CDR2 reads YSLEER. The CDR3 covers 16 residues. V shed 0 bases and J shed 7 bases, with 15 bases lying between them. In DNA, the CDR3 is TGCGCCAGCAGCCAAGACTTGTGGCAGGGTAGTGAAAAACTGTTTTTT. It translates to CASSQDLWQGSEKLFF.

The chain combines TRBV5-1 with TRBJ2-2; TRBD2 aligns across 8 bases. Germline trimming cut 3 bases from V and 6 bases from J; bases unmatched to any gene: 4. There are 14 residues in the CDR3. Germline-derived CDR1 and CDR2 are SGHRS and YFSETQ. CDR3 protein: CASSSGGLAGELFF. The CDR3 nucleotides read TGCGCCAGCAGCTCGGGGGGACTAGCCGGGGAGCTGTTTTTT.

This clone was recorded only once. The chain couples TRBV6-5 to TRBJ1-3, with TRBD1 as a possible D gene (6 bases). The ends were cut back, 6 bases at V and 0 bases at J, with 12 bases in the middle. Germline V gene sequence: CDR1 MNHEY, CDR2 SVGAGI. The CDR3 length is 15 residues. CDR3 in DNA: TGTGCCAGCAGCCGTACAGGGAACTCTGGAAACACCATATATTTT. It encodes CASSRTGNSGNTIYF.

This clone was recorded a few times. The chain joins TRBV27 to TRBJ1-1; 8 bases match TRBD1. Germline V CDR1 and CDR2: MNHEY, SMNVEV (reference sequence). V dropped 5 bases and J dropped 5; count of bases not matched to a gene: 10. The CDR3 is 15 residues long. CDR3 sequence (DNA): TGTGCCAGCAGTCCAGGACAGGGTTTTCGGACTGAAGCTTTCTTT. Protein sequence: CASSPGQGFRTEAFF.

This clone has just one count. The rearrangement joins TRBV28 to TRBJ2-1; 12 bases match TRBD2. CDR1 and CDR2 from the germline V gene are MDHEN and SYDVKM. The CDR3 loop spans 17 amino acids. J lost 7 bases, V lost 8 bases, and 15 bases had no gene match. The CDR3 DNA reads as TGTGCCAGCTTTGCTCCCCCACTAGCGGGAGGAAGGAATGAGCAGTTCTTC. This encodes CASFAPPLAGGRNEQFF. Full variable domain (missing parts from reference TRBV28 and TRBJ2-1): DVKVTQSSRYLVKRTGEKVFLECVQDMDHENMFWYRQDPGLGLRLIYFSYDVKMKEKGDIPEGYSVSREKKERFSLILESASTNQTSMYLCASFAPPLAGGRNEQFFGPGTRLTVL.

The chain recombines TRBV5-8 with TRBJ2-7; no clear D gene. This CDR3 contains 12 residues. Trimming pared 4 bases from V and 2 bases from J, leaving 7 bases between. The germline V gene has CDR1 SGHTS and CDR2 YDEGEE. The CDR3 nucleotides read TGTGCCAGCAGCCTAGATACCTACGAGCAGTACTTC. Translating it yields CASSLDTYEQYF.